Listed below are T cell receptor beta chains from one sample, sequenced in a study of blood T cell repertoires in COVID-19. Assay used: immunoSEQ multiplex PCR; TCRdb lists only in-frame clones, some missing. The sample has approximately 300,000 clones, over 80% seen once. The material sequenced was peripheral blood. The source is a woman aged 45 to 65 with COVID-19, enrolled during active disease. Both conserved end residues are part of each CDR3.

j_gene	v_gene	CDR3aa
TRBJ1-4	TRBV3-1/TRBV3-2	CASSRRTGFNEKLFF
TRBJ2-1	TRBV19	CASSIGRLDEQFF
TRBJ2-5	TRBV24-1	CATSDFETSGTQETQYF
TRBJ2-1	TRBV9	CASSGQKSGSYNEQFF
TRBJ1-4	TRBV7-9	CASSLGGTANEKLFF
TRBJ2-7	TRBV12-3/TRBV12-4	CASSLSQWEQYF
TRBJ2-1	TRBV4-1	CASSQAVFSYNEQFF
TRBJ1-5	TRBV28	CASSLLPGQSNQPQHF
TRBJ2-7	TRBV19	CASSMSGPSSYEQYF
TRBJ2-7	TRBV27	CASSLYPPGQTGYAYEQYF
TRBJ1-6	TRBV6-1	CASSERPTPNSPLHF
TRBJ1-5	TRBV7-2	CASSFLTGSNQPQHF
TRBJ1-4	TRBV4-2	CASSLGLNEKLFF
TRBJ2-3	TRBV3-1/TRBV3-2	CASSRTSGRFGDTQYF
TRBJ2-2	TRBV9	CASSPRENTGELFF
TRBJ2-1	TRBV14	CASSQGSFGLAGVNEQFF
TRBJ2-2	TRBV25-1	CASKPGLANTGELFF
TRBJ2-3	TRBV6-5	CASSYGLAADTQYF
TRBJ2-7	TRBV30	CAWRMGGRSHEQYF
TRBJ2-7	TRBV25-1	CASRASGLGLYEQYF
TRBJ1-2	TRBV6-2/TRBV6-3	CASSYTGQNYGYTF
TRBJ2-1	TRBV19	CASSILGQANNEQFF
TRBJ2-2	TRBV7-8	CASSLVGSTGELFF
TRBJ1-5	TRBV4-1	CASSQVEGGGQPQHF
TRBJ1-5	TRBV7-2	CASSLATGNQPQHF
TRBJ1-4	TRBV20-1	CSAGQNEKLFF
TRBJ2-4	TRBV3-1/TRBV3-2	CASSLDRGRFQYF
TRBJ1-6	TRBV27	CASSLTRDSINSPLHF
TRBJ2-2	TRBV5-1	CASSFVRAGNTGELFF
TRBJ2-3	TRBV2	CASSLVPDTQYF
TRBJ2-3	TRBV3-1/TRBV3-2	CASSLRGSGSPTDTQYF
TRBJ2-1	TRBV29-1	CSVSSYNEQFF
TRBJ2-1	TRBV5-1	CASSLGTSGSYEQFF
TRBJ1-5	TRBV18	CASSPRDTTPGQPQHF
TRBJ2-3	TRBV5-1	CASSLGGRTDTQYF
TRBJ1-3	TRBV19	CASSPDLNSGNTIYF
TRBJ1-2	TRBV19	CASSADRQGIGYGYTF
TRBJ2-3	TRBV11-3	CASSHGQAPSTDTQYF
TRBJ1-1	TRBV15	CATSRDLRNTEAFF
TRBJ2-5	TRBV19	CASSAETQYF
TRBJ2-2	TRBV19	CASREVNTGELFF
TRBJ2-3	TRBV15	CATSKTTGTSGSGGSSTDTQYF
TRBJ2-3	TRBV6-5	CASSYSLTENTDTQYF
TRBJ2-2	TRBV24-1	CATSEPGQGVTGELFF
TRBJ2-1	TRBV5-6	CASKAVSQGYNEQFF
TRBJ2-5	TRBV2	CASSEVGTSYQETQYF
TRBJ2-1	TRBV10-1	CASSASGTSSYNEQFF
TRBJ2-5	TRBV5-1	CASRRNLAAQETQYF
TRBJ1-2	TRBV3-1/TRBV3-2	CASSQNGRGGQTNYGYTF
TRBJ2-7	TRBV7-8	CASSLQYEQYF
TRBJ2-7	TRBV24-1	CATSQPTGSYEQYF
TRBJ1-1	TRBV5-6	CASSGGTGRETEAFF
TRBJ1-1	TRBV5-5	CASSLAPRQENTEAFF
TRBJ1-1	TRBV7-9	CASSSRVAVNTEAFF
TRBJ1-2	TRBV14	CASSQTQGFGYGYTF
TRBJ1-2	TRBV3-1/TRBV3-2	CASSQVGGSGYTF
TRBJ2-7	TRBV7-9	CASSLVGQGDYEQYF
TRBJ1-1	TRBV6-5	CASSSRGEAFF
TRBJ1-5	TRBV29-1	CSVVGTGRNQPQHF